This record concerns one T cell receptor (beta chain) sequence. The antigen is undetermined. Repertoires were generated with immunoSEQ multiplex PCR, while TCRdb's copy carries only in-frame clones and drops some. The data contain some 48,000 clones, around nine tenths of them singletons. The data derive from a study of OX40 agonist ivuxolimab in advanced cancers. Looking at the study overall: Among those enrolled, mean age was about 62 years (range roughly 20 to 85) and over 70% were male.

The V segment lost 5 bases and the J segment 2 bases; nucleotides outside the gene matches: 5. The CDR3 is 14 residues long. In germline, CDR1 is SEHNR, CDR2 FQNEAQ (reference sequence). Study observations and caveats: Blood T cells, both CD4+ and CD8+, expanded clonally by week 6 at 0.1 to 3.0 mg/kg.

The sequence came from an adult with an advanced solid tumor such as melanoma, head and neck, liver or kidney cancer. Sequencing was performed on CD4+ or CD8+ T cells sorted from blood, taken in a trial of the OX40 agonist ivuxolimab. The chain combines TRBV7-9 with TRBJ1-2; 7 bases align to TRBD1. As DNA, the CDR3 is TGTGCCAGCAGCCAGACAGGGACGAACTATGGCTACACCTTC. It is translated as CASSQTGTNYGYTF.